The 10 T cell receptor beta chains listed next were all sequenced from one sample in a study of read filtering for tumor transcriptome and immune sequencing. The library was built from roughly 400 ng RNA with molecular barcoded adaptors for alpha/delta and beta/gamma chains. TCRdb reprocessed the reads with MiXCR, giving one entry per CDR3 protein. The table shows about 130,000 distinct CDR3 sequences, with approximately 12% occurring only once. Sample: a population of CD138-negative cells sorted from bone marrow. These receptor sequences come from a donor at least 40 years old with multiple myeloma.

To note about this clonotype: This clone may be a read error of a much larger clone one base away. The CDR3 region is CAITGRVDTGELFF. The CDR3 DNA is TGTGCCATCACGGGACGGGTCGACACCGGGGAGCTGTTTTTT. This rearrangement joins TRBV10-3 to TRBJ2-2; D could derive from TRBD1 or TRBD2 (5 bases each). The CDR3 loop spans 14 amino acids. Germline V gene lookup returns CDR1 ENHRY and CDR2 SYGVKD. V lost 7 bases to trimming and J lost 3 bases, with 12 bases between them.

This clonotype was found many times. The chain links TRBV7-2 to TRBJ1-1; possible D gene TRBD1, 5 bases. The V and J ends lost 1 base and 3 bases respectively, with 9 bases between them. Germline assignment: CDR1 SGHTA and CDR2 FQGNSA. There are 14 residues in the CDR3. The DNA for the CDR3 is TGTGCCAGCAGCTTAGATCAGGGATACACTGAAGCTTTCTTT. As protein: CASSLDQGYTEAFF.

The sample holds many counts of this clonotype. The genes are TRBV20-1 and TRBJ1-5; D not certain. Germline-derived CDR1 and CDR2 are DFQATT and SNEGSKA (reference sequence). The CDR3 spans 16 residues. Trimming left V 1 base short and J 0 bases short, with 13 bases between. The CDR3 nucleotides are TGCAGTGCTAGAGCTATGGACGCAAATAGCAATCAGCCCCAGCATTTT. Translating it yields CSARAMDANSNQPQHF.

This clonotype was counted a few times. The V call is TRBV20-1, the J call TRBJ2-5, with 7 bases lining up with TRBD1. Germline CDR1 and CDR2: DFQATT and SNEGSKA (reference sequence). The CDR3 has 14 residues. The V and J ends lost 6 bases and 4 bases, in that order; junction bases with no gene match: 11. The CDR3 sequence: CSALRQGRGETQYF. The CDR3 region has the DNA TGCAGTGCCCTCCGACAGGGACGAGGAGAGACCCAGTACTTC.

This clonotype was detected ten times or more. This chain uses TRBV9 with TRBJ1-4; 7 bases align to TRBD1. Trimming took 3 bases from V and 5 from J; bases not matched to a gene: 7. This CDR3 comprises 15 residues. CDR1 is SGDLS, CDR2 YYNGEE, per germline. CDR3 amino acids: CASSDGGQENEKLFF. The CDR3 nucleotides read TGTGCCAGCAGCGATGGCGGACAGGAGAATGAAAAACTGTTTTTT.

This clonotype was seen a few times. The V and J genes are TRBV19 and TRBJ1-5; tentative D call: TRBD1 (5 bases). V was trimmed by 3 bases and J by 5 bases, leaving 14 bases between them. CDR1 is LNHDA, CDR2 SQIVND, per germline (reference sequence). CDR3 size: 15 residues. The chain's CDR3 is CASSIRAWGDQPQHF. CDR3 coding DNA: TGTGCCAGTAGTATCAGGGCCTGGGGGGATCAGCCCCAGCATTTT.

This chain joins TRBV12-3 or TRBV12-4 and TRBJ1-2; 7 positions agree with TRBD1. This CDR3 region has 14 residues. V lost 5 bases and J lost 6; bases outside the gene matches: 9. The CDR3 loop is CASSRDSQSNGYTF. The CDR3 DNA follows: TGTGCCAGCAGTAGGGACAGTCAGTCCAATGGCTACACCTTC.

This clonotype was recorded a few times. The J gene is TRBJ2-2, the V gene TRBV20-1; TRBD2 matches at 11 bases. Per the germline V gene, CDR1 is DFQATT and CDR2 is SNEGSKA (reference sequence). V trimming: 3 bases; J trimming: 0 bases; junction bases outside the gene matches: 6. This CDR3 is 17 amino acids long. CDR3 sequence reads: CSASGLSGGANTGELFF. In DNA, the CDR3 is TGCAGTGCTAGTGGCCTTAGCGGGGGGGCGAACACCGGGGAGCTGTTTTTT.

This clonotype came up many times. CDR3 loop: CASSLEARYNEQFF. DNA for the CDR3: TGTGCCAGCAGCTTGGAAGCCCGATACAATGAGCAGTTCTTC. J is TRBJ2-1 and V is TRBV7-9; D is uncertain. The CDR3 extends over 14 amino acids. Germline CDR1 is SEHNR and CDR2 is FQNEAQ (reference sequence). The V gene lost 3 bases and the J gene lost 4 bases, with 10 bases spanning the gap.

This clonotype was seen ten or more times. This chain connects TRBV19 to TRBJ2-1; D is possibly TRBD2 (6 bases). Trimming took off 5 bases at V and 5 bases at J, with 13 bases between the two ends. CDR3 size: 14 residues. The germline CDR1 and CDR2 sequences are LNHDA and SQIVND (reference sequence). CDR3 nucleotides: TGTGCCAGTAGTCTGGCTAGCGACCACAATGAGCAGTTCTTC. Encoded protein: CASSLASDHNEQFF.